The source of this T cell receptor beta chain is a study of blood T cell repertoires in COVID-19. About the study: Specimens from acute and convalescent COVID-19 originated in the United States, Italy and Spain.

The CDR3 length is 13 residues. V lost 7 bases, J lost 0 bases, and 7 bases lay in between. The germline V gene encodes CDR1 LNHDA and CDR2 SQIVND (reference sequence). The Seattle site enrolled patients during active infection and followed them longitudinally. Libraries were prepared by immunoSEQ multiplex PCR; TCRdb keeps only in-frame clonotypes and omits some of them. The table includes under 250,000 clones, roughly 85% detected once. What was sequenced was peripheral blood. The source of this sequence is a woman aged 65 to 85 with COVID-19, enrolled during active disease. The rearrangement uses TRBV19 and TRBJ1-3; unclear D gene. Here the CDR3 reads CASTQNSGNTIYF. The DNA of the CDR3 is TGTGCCAGTACACAGAACTCTGGAAACACCATATATTTT.